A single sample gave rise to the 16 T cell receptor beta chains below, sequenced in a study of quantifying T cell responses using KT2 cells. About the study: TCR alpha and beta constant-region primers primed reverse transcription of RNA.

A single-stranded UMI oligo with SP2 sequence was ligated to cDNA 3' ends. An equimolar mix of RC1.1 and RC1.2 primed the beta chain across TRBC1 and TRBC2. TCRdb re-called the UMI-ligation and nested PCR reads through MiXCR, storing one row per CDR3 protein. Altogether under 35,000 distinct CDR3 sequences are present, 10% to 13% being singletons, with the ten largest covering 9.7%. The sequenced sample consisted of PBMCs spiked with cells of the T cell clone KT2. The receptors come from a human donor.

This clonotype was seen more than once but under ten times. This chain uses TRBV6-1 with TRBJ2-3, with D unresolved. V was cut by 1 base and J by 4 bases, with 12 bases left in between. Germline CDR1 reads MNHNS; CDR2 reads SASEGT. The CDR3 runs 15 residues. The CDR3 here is CASSEGQSPPDTQYF. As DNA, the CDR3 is TGTGCCAGCAGTGAAGGGCAATCCCCCCCAGATACGCAGTATTTT.

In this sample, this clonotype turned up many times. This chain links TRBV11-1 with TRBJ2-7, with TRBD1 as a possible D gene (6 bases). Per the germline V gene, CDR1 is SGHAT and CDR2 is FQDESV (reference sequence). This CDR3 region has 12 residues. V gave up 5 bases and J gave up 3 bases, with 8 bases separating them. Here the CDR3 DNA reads TGTGCCAGCAGCCCACAGGGCTACGAGCAGTACTTC. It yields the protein CASSPQGYEQYF. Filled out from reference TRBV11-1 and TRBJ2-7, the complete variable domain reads EAEVAQSPRYKITEKSQAVAFWCDPISGHATLYWYRQILGQGPELLVQFQDESVVDDSQLPKDRFSAERLKGVDSTLKIQPAELGDSAMYLCASSPQGYEQYFGPGTRLTVT.

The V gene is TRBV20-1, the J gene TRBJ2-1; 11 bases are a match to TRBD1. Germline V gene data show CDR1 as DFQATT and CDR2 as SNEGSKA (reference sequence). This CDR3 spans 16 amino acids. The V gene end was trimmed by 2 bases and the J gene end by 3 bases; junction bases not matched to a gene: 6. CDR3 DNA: TGCAGTGCTAGAAGGGACAGGGGGTTCTTCTACAATGAGCAGTTCTTC. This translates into CSARRDRGFFYNEQFF.

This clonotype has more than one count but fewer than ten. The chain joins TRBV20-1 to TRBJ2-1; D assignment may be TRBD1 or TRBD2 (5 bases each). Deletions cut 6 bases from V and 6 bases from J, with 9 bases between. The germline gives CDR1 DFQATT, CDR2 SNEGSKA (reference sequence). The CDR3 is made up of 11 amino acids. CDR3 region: CSAGGGNEQFF. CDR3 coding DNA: TGCAGTGCAGGTGGGGGCAATGAGCAGTTCTTC.

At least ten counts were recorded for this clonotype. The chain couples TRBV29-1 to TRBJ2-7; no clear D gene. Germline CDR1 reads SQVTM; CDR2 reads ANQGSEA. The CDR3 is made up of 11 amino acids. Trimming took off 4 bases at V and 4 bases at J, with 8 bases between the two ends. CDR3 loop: CSVGGLYEQYF. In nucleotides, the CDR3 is TGCAGCGTTGGGGGTCTGTACGAGCAGTACTTC.

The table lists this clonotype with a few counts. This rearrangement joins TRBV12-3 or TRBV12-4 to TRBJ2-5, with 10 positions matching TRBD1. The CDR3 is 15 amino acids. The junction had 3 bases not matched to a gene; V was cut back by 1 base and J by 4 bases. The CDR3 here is CASSLGWDRGETQYF. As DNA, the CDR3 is TGTGCCAGCAGTTTAGGCTGGGACAGGGGAGAGACCCAGTACTTC.

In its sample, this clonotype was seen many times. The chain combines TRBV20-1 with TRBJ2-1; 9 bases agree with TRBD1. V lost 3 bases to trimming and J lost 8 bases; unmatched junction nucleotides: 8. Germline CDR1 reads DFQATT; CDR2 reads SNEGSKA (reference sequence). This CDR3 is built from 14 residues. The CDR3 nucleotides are TGCAGTGCTAGTGCCCGGGACAGGGACGATGAGCAGTTCTTC. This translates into CSASARDRDDEQFF.

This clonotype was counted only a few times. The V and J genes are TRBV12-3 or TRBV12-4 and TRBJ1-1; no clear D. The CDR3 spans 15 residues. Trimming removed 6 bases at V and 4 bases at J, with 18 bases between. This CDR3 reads CASSPVAGRGTEAFF. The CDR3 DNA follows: TGTGCCAGCAGCCCTGTGGCCGGACGGGGCACTGAAGCTTTCTTT.

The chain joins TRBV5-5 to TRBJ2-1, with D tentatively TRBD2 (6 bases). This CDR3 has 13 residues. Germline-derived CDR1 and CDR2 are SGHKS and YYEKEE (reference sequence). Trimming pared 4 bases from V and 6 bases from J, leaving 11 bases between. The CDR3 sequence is CASSTGTLNEQFF. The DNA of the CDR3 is TGTGCCAGCAGCACCGGGACTCTCAATGAGCAGTTCTTC. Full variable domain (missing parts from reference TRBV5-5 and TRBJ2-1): DAGVTQSPTHLIKTRGQQVTLRCSPISGHKSVSWYQQVLGQGPQFIFQYYEKEERGRGNFPDRFSARQFPNYSSELNVNALLLGDSALYLCASSTGTLNEQFFGPGTRLTVL.

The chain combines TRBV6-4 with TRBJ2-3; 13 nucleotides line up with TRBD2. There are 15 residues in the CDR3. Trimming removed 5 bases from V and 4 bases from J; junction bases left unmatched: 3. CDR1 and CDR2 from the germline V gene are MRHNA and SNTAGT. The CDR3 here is CASSTSGGASDTQYF. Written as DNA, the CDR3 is TGTGCCAGCAGTACTAGCGGGGGGGCCTCAGATACGCAGTATTTT.

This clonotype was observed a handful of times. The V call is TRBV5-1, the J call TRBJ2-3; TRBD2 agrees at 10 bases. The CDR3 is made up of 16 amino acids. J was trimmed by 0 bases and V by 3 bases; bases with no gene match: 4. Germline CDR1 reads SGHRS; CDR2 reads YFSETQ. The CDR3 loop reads CASSSTSGSSTDTQYF. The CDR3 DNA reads TGCGCCAGCAGCTCGACTAGCGGGTCTAGCACAGATACGCAGTATTTT.

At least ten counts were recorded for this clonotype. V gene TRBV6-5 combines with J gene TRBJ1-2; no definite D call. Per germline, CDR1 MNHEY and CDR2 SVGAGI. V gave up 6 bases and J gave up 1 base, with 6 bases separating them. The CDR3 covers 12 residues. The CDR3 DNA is TGTGCCAGCAGCCGAGATAACTATGGCTACACCTTC. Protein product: CASSRDNYGYTF.

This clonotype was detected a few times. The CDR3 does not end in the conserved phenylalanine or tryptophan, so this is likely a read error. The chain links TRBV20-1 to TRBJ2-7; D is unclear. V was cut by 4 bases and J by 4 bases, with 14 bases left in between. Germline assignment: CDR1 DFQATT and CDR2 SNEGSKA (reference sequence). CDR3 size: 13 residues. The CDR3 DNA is TGCAGTGCTACTATGCGTGGACCTTACGAGCAGTACTTA. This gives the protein CSATMRGPYEQYL.

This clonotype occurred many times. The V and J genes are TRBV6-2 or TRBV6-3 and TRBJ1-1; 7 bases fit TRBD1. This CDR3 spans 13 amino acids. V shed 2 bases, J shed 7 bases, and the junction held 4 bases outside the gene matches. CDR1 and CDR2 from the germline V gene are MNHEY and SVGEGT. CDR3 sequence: CASSYRTGDEAFF. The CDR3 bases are TGTGCCAGCAGTTACAGGACAGGAGATGAAGCTTTCTTT.

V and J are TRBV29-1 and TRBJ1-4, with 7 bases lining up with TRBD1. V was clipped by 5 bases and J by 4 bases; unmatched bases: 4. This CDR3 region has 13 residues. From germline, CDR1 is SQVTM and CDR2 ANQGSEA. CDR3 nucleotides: TGCAGCGTTCCCGGGACAGATAATGAAAAACTGTTTTTT. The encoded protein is CSVPGTDNEKLFF.

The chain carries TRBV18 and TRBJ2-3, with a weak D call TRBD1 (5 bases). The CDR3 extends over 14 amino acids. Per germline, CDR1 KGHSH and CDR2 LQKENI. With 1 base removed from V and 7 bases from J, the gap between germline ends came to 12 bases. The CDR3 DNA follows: TGTGCCAGCTCACCACTTCAGGGATGGAATACGCAGTATTTT. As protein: CASSPLQGWNTQYF.